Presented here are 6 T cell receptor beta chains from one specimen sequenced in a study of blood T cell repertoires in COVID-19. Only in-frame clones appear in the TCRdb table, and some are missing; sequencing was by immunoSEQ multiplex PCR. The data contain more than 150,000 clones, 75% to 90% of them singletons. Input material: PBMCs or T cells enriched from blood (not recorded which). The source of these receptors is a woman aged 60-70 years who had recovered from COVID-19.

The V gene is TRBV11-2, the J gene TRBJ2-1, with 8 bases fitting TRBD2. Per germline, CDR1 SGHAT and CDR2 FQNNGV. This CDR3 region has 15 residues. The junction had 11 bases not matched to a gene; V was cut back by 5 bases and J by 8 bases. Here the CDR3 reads CASSHREGGVDEQFF. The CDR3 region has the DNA TGTGCCAGCAGCCACCGGGAGGGAGGGGTGGATGAGCAGTTCTTC.

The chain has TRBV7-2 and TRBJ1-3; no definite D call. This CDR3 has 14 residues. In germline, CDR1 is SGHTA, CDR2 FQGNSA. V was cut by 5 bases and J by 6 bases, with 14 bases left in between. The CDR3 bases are TGTGCCAGCAGCCGCAGTCCCGGAGAAAACACCATATATTTT. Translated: CASSRSPGENTIYF. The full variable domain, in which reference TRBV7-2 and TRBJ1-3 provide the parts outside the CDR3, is GAGVSQSPSNKVTEKGKDVELRCDPISGHTALYWYRQSLGQGLEFLIYFQGNSAPDKSGLPSDRFSAERTGGSVSTLTIQRTQQEDSAVYLCASSRSPGENTIYFGEGSWLTVV.

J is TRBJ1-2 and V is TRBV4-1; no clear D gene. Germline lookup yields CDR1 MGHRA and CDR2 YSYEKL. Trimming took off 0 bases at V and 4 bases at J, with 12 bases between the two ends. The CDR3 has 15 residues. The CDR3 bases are TGCGCCAGCAGCCAAGAGGTCCAGAATGGCTATGGCTACACCTTC. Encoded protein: CASSQEVQNGYGYTF.

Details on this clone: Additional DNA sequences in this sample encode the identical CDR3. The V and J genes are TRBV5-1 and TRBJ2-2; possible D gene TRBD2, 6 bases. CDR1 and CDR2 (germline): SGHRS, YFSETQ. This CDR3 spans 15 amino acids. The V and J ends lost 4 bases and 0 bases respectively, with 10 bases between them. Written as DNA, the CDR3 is TGCGCCAGCAGCGCCGGGACTGCGAACACCGGGGAGCTGTTTTTT. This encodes CASSAGTANTGELFF.

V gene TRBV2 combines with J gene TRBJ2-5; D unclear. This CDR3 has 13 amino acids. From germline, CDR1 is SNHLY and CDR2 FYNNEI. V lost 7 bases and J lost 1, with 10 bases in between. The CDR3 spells CASTNTGQETQYF. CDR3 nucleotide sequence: TGTGCCAGCACTAATACGGGCCAAGAGACCCAGTACTTC.

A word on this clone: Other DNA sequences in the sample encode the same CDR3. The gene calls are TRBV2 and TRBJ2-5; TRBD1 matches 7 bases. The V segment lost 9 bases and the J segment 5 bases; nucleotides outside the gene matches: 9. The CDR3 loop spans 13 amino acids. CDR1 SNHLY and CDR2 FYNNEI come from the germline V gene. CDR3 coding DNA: TGTGCCAGTTCCGGGACAGCCCAGGAGACCCAGTACTTC. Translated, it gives CASSGTAQETQYF.